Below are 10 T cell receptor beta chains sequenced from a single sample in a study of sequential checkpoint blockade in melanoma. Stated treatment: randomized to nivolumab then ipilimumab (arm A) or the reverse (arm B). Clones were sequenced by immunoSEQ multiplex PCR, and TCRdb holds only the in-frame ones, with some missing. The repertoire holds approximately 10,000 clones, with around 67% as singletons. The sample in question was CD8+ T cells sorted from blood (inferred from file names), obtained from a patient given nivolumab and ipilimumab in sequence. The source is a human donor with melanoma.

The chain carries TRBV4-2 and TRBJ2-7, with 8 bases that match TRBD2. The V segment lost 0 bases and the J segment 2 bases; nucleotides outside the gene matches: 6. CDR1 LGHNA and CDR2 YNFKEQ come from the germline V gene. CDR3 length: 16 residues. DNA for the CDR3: TGTGCCAGCAGCCAAGATGGAGATAGCGGGGCCTACGAGCAGTACTTC. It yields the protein CASSQDGDSGAYEQYF.

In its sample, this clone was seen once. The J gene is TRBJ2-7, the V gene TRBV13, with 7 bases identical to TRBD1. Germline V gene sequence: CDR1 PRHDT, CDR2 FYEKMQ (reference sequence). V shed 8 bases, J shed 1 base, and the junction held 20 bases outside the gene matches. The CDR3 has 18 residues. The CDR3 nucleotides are TGTGCCAGCCGTCAGGACCCTGGCCTTGGGACAGTTTCCTACGAGCAGTACTTC. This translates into CASRQDPGLGTVSYEQYF.

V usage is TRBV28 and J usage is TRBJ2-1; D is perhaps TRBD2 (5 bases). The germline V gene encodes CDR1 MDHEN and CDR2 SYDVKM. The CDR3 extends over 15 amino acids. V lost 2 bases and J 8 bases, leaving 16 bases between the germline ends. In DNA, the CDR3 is TGTGCCAGCAGTTTAGCCCCAGCGGCTACGGATGAGCAGTTCTTC. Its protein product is CASSLAPAATDEQFF.

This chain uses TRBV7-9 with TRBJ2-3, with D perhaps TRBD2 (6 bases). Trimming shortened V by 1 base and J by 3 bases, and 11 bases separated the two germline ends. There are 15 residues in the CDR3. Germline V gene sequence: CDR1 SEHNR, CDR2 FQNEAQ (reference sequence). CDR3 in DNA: TGTGCCAGCAGCTTAGGCGGGAAGAAGACAGATACGCAGTATTTT. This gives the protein CASSLGGKKTDTQYF.

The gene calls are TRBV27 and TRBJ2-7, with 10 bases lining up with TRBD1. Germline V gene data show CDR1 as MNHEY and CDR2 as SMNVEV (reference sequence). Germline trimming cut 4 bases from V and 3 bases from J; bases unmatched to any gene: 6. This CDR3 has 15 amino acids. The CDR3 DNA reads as TGTGCCAGCAGTTCCGACGACAGGGGGCACTACGAGCAGTACTTC. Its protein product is CASSSDDRGHYEQYF.

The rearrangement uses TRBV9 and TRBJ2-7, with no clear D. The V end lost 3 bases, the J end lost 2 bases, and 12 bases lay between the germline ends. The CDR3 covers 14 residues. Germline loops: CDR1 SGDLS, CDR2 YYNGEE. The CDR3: CASSAIDTPYEQYF. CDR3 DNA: TGTGCCAGCAGCGCCATAGATACTCCCTACGAGCAGTACTTC. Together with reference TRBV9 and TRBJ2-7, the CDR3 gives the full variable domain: DSGVTQTPKHLITATGQRVTLRCSPRSGDLSVYWYQQSLDQGLQFLIQYYNGEERAKGNILERFSAQQFPDLHSELNLSSLELGDSALYFCASSAIDTPYEQYFGPGTRLTVT.

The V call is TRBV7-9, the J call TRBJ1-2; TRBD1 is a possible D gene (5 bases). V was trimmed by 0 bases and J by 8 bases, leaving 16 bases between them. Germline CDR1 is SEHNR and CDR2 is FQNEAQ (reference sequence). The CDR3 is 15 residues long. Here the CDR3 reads CASSLAIGSQGGYTF. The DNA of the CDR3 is TGTGCCAGCAGCTTAGCTATAGGATCCCAGGGAGGCTACACCTTC.

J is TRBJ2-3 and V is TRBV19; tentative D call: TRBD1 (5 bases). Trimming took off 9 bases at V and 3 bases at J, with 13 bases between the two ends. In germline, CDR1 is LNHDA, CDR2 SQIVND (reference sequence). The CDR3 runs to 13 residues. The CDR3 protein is CASNPRVTDTQYF. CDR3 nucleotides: TGTGCCAGCAACCCCAGGGTAACAGATACGCAGTATTTT.

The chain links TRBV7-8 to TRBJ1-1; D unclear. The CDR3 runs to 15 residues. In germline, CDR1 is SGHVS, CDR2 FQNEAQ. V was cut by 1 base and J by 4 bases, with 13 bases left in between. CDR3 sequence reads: CASSLVLALATEAFF. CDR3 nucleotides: TGTGCCAGCAGCTTAGTCCTCGCCCTGGCCACTGAAGCTTTCTTT.

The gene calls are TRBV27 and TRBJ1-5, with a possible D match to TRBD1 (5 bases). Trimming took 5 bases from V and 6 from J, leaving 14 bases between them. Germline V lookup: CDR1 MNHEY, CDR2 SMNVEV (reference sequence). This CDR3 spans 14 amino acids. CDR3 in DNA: TGTGCCAGCAGTGAAACCAGGGTCAGTCAGCCCCAGCATTTT. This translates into CASSETRVSQPQHF.